The rows below give T cell receptor beta chains drawn from one sample of a study of PD-1 blockade in classical Hodgkin lymphoma. TCRdb keeps only in-frame clones here, not all; method: immunoSEQ multiplex PCR. The repertoire holds 12,000 or so clones, with about 85% as singletons. Sequencing used peripheral blood mononuclear cells (PBMCs), obtained at baseline. The receptors here all came from a human donor with classical Hodgkin lymphoma. Each CDR3 is given with its conserved first and last residue. The order of the fields is D gene, clone size, V gene, J gene, CDR3 protein, CDR3 DNA. The D gene is left open where the match is weak. The size field is filled for only some rows; it gives once, few, many or a size class.

TRBD2,NA,TRBV6-4,TRBJ2-3,CASSVGGGNTDTQYF,TGTGCCAGCAGTGTCGGGGGGGGCAACACAGATACGCAGTATTTT
TRBD1,NA,TRBV5-4,TRBJ1-2,CASRREQGALGYTF,TGTGCCAGCAGGCGTGAACAGGGGGCGCTTGGCTACACCTTC
NA,NA,TRBV7-2,TRBJ2-3,CASSLGADTQYF,TGTGCCAGCAGCTTGGGGGCGGATACGCAGTATTTT
TRBD2,NA,TRBV9,TRBJ2-3,CASSGLRAGGPADTQYF,TGTGCCAGCAGCGGCCTACGTGCGGGAGGGCCCGCAGATACGCAGTATTTT
NA,NA,TRBV2,TRBJ1-1,CASSAFLIRSEVEAFF,TGTGCCAGCAGTGCATTTCTGATAAGGAGTGAGGTTGAAGCTTTCTTT
NA,NA,TRBV11-3,TRBJ2-5,CASSLNGWGETQYF,TGTGCCAGCAGCTTAAACGGATGGGGAGAGACCCAGTACTTC
NA,NA,TRBV28,TRBJ1-6,CASSSAQGNNSPLHF,TGTGCCAGCAGTTCGGCCCAGGGAAATAATTCACCCCTCCACTTT
NA,NA,TRBV27,TRBJ1-2,CASSSIPPGYGYTF,TGTGCCAGCAGTTCGATCCCACCGGGCTATGGCTACACCTTC
NA,NA,TRBV6-6,TRBJ1-1,CASSLGDYTEAFF,TGTGCCAGCAGTCTTGGAGATTACACTGAAGCTTTCTTT
NA,NA,TRBV10-3,TRBJ1-2,CAISETVNYGYTF,TGTGCCATCAGTGAAACAGTTAACTATGGCTACACCTTC
NA,few,TRBV7-4,TRBJ1-4,CASSPLLGAATNEKLFF,TGTGCCAGCAGCCCCCTCTTAGGGGCAGCAACTAATGAAAAACTGTTTTTT
TRBD1,NA,TRBV6-5,TRBJ1-2,CASSIGQGSIHGYTF,TGTGCCAGCAGTATCGGACAGGGGAGTATCCATGGCTACACCTTC
NA,NA,TRBV5-1,TRBJ2-2,CASSLIVTGELFF,TGCGCCAGCAGCTTGATTGTCACCGGGGAGCTGTTTTTT
NA,NA,TRBV7-3,TRBJ2-3,CASSLISRDTQYF,TGTGCCAGCAGCTTAATAAGTAGAGATACGCAGTATTTT
NA,NA,TRBV18,TRBJ2-2,CASSLFKSELTGELFF,TGTGCCAGCTCACTCTTCAAGTCGGAGCTCACCGGGGAGCTGTTTTTT
NA,once,TRBV6-1,TRBJ2-2,CASSRIGELFF,TGTGCCAGCAGTAGAATCGGGGAGCTGTTTTTT
TRBD2,NA,TRBV2,TRBJ2-1,CASLGGSNEQFF,TGTGCCAGCTTAGGCGGGAGCAATGAGCAGTTCTTC
NA,NA,TRBV4-2,TRBJ2-3,CASTWRGEQGDTQYF,TGTGCCAGCACCTGGCGTGGGGAGCAGGGGGATACGCAGTATTTT
NA,NA,TRBV4-2,TRBJ2-1,CASSQDPDTIYNEQFF,TGTGCCAGCAGCCAAGATCCAGATACTATATACAATGAGCAGTTCTTC
NA,NA,TRBV5-4,TRBJ2-7,CASSLKGFGEQYF,TGTGCCAGCAGCTTGAAGGGTTTTGGCGAGCAGTACTTC
TRBD2,NA,TRBV19,TRBJ2-1,CASSPTSGGAGEQFF,TGTGCCAGTAGTCCGACTAGCGGGGGGGCCGGGGAGCAGTTCTTC
TRBD2,NA,TRBV18,TRBJ2-1,CASSPGLAARREYNEQFF,TGTGCCAGCTCTCCGGGACTAGCGGCCCGCCGGGAGTACAATGAGCAGTTCTTC
NA,NA,TRBV6-5,TRBJ1-2,CASKPPQGRYGYTF,TGTGCCAGCAAACCCCCACAGGGCCGCTATGGCTACACCTTC
NA,once,TRBV6-1,TRBJ1-3,CATSTGMISGNTIYF,TGTGCCACCTCAACCGGGATGATCTCTGGAAACACCATATATTTT
NA,NA,TRBV2,TRBJ2-2,CATKLGTPGGGELFF,TGTGCCACCAAACTAGGGACCCCGGGTGGCGGGGAGCTGTTTTTT
TRBD2,NA,TRBV27,TRBJ2-7,CASALEGRVREQYF,TGTGCCAGCGCTTTAGAGGGGAGGGTGCGAGAGCAGTACTTC
TRBD1,NA,TRBV19,TRBJ2-3,CASRDRHSTDTQYF,TGTGCCAGTAGGGACAGGCATAGCACAGATACGCAGTATTTT
TRBD1,NA,TRBV28,TRBJ2-4,CASIDREKNIQYF,TGTGCCAGCATAGACAGGGAGAAAAACATTCAGTACTTC
NA,NA,TRBV28,TRBJ1-1,CASSRQREAFF,TGTGCCAGCAGCCGTCAAAGGGAAGCTTTCTTT